This TCR beta chain is from a study of patients and donors after allogeneic stem cell transplantation (dated by TCRdb to 2018 to 2021). Library preparation was by RT-PCR. TCRdb names NextSeq 550 as the instrument used. TCRdb redid the processing of the public reads, applying fastp at Q25 and MiXCR, and retained in-frame beta chains. Each CDR3 protein appears once, grouped with its most common genes and DNA. The sample table holds roughly 880,000 distinct CDR3 sequences, of which roughly 18% were seen once. The biggest ten clones account for around 6% of the sample. CDR1 SNHLY and CDR2 FYNNEI are derived from the germline V gene. The germline V and J ends show losses of 6 bases and 8 bases respectively, and no gene match explains 6 bases of the junction. The CDR3, from cysteine to phenylalanine, totals 13 residues. CDR3 DNA is the only sequence kept; it has 39 bases, read in frame from the first base.

With respect to this clonotype: Its antigen is unknown. Base-call qualities are not available, and no considerably larger clone is one nucleotide away.

The TCR sequence derives from a human donor who was either an allogeneic HSCT recipient or a stem cell or donor lymphocyte infusion donor (not recorded which). It is not recorded whose cells these are; they may come from a transplant donor. The chain joins TRBV2 to TRBJ1-1, with 10 central nucleotides matching TRBD1. The sample comprised blood, either unsorted or a sorted T cell fraction (not recorded which). The CDR3 protein sequence reads: CASSRQGADEAFF. At the DNA level, the sequence is TGTGCCAGCAGCAGACAGGGGGCAGACGAAGCTTTCTTT.